This T cell receptor beta chain is drawn from a study of blood T cell repertoires in COVID-19. V lost 3 bases and J 11 bases, leaving 19 bases between the germline ends. Per the germline V gene, CDR1 is LGHDT and CDR2 is YNNKEL (reference sequence). The CDR3 extends over 14 amino acids. In this sample, this clone is medium-sized. Assay used: immunoSEQ multiplex PCR; TCRdb lists only in-frame clones, some missing. The data contain under 50,000 clones, more than 65% of them singletons. The sequence was obtained from a man between 65 and 85 years old with acute or convalescent COVID-19. The sample consisted of peripheral blood. The chain carries TRBV3-1 (or the pseudogene TRBV3-2) and TRBJ1-1, with D uncertain. The CDR3 sequence is CASSHGEGVAEAFF. The CDR3 nucleotides are TGTGCCAGCAGCCATGGGGAGGGCGTGGCGGAGGCTTTCTTT.